Given below is one T cell receptor beta chain in context. Its matching antigen is unknown. The data derive from a study of T cells in Graves' hyperthyroidism and ophthalmopathy. Overall study results and limits: Stable hyperthyroidism and ophthalmopathy were separated using 13 V-J signatures.

RNA transcripts yielded amplified TCR beta CDR3 regions. Researchers ran a first-round RT-PCR on the TCR CDR3 using the HTBI primer set. TCRdb re-derived calls from the multiplex PCR reads in MiXCR, one entry per CDR3 protein. The data show roughly 280,000 distinct CDR3 sequences, about 18% seen once. Germline CDR1 reads SEHNR; CDR2 reads FQNEAQ (reference sequence). This CDR3 contains 14 residues. With 5 bases removed from V and 2 bases from J, the gap between germline ends came to 10 bases. Ophthalmopathy in the patients scored at least 3 on Clinical Activity Score and at least 4 on NOSPECS grade, lasting under 3 months. This sample holds PBMCs from less than 11 ml fresh peripheral blood.

The source is a woman aged 60-75 years with Graves' ophthalmopathy. V and J are TRBV7-9 and TRBJ1-3, with D unclear. Input material: blood. CDR3 amino acids: CASSDIRAGNTIYF. The DNA for the CDR3 is TGTGCCAGCAGCGATATCCGAGCTGGAAACACCATATATTTT.